One sample yielded the 30 T cell receptor beta chains listed below, sequenced in a study of CD8 T cells in ankylosing spondylitis. MiXCR, run by TCRdb on the 5' RACE reads, gives a single entry per CDR3 protein. This table holds hundreds of thousands of distinct CDR3 sequences, more than 20% found once. Sequencing was done on a sample of blood, either unsorted or a sorted T cell fraction (not recorded which). The receptors were gathered from a male donor with ankylosing spondylitis or in good health (not recorded which).

This clonotype was counted ten times or more. The CDR3 DNA is TGTGCCAGCACCAACTTCGCCGTTGGGGATACGCAGTATTTT. It codes for CASTNFAVGDTQYF. V is TRBV12-3 or TRBV12-4 and J is TRBJ2-3; D is ambiguous. The CDR3 totals 14 residues. V lost 7 bases to trimming and J lost 6 bases, with 17 bases between them.

The chain carries TRBV2 and TRBJ2-3; D is possibly TRBD2 (7 bases). Germline CDR1 is SNHLY and CDR2 is FYNNEI. V was pared by 11 bases and J by 4 bases, with 16 bases between. This CDR3 spans 13 amino acids. The CDR3 region is CAGGAGSADTQYF. Here the CDR3 DNA reads TGTGCCGGGGGGGCAGGGTCTGCAGATACGCAGTATTTT. Based on the CDR3 plus reference TRBV2 and TRBJ2-3, the full variable domain is EPEVTQTPSHQVTQMGQEVILRCVPISNHLYFYWYRQILGQKVEFLVSFYNNEISEKSEIFDDQFSVERPDGSNFTLKIRSTKLEDSAMYFCAGGAGSADTQYFGPGTRLTVL.

This clonotype was found a few times. The rearrangement uses TRBV30 and TRBJ2-3; weak D call: TRBD2 (5 bases). The CDR3 runs 15 residues. CDR1 is GTSNPN, CDR2 SVGIG, per germline (reference sequence). Trimming stripped 3 bases from V and 2 bases from J, with 15 bases between. The CDR3 nucleotides are TGTGCCTGGAGCGGGGTGCGCCTTGTCACAGATACGCAGTATTTT. Encoded protein: CAWSGVRLVTDTQYF.

This clonotype appeared many times. The chain employs TRBV12-5 and TRBJ2-2; TRBD1 or TRBD2 may be the D gene (5 bases each). The germline CDR1 and CDR2 sequences are LGHNT and FRNRAP. The CDR3 is 17 amino acids. V gave up 6 bases and J gave up 0 bases, with 17 bases separating them. The CDR3 sequence: CASGPGNDYPNTGELFF. The CDR3 DNA sequence: TGTGCTAGTGGACCAGGGAACGACTACCCGAACACCGGGGAGCTGTTTTTT. The full variable domain, completed using reference TRBV12-5 and TRBJ2-2, is DARVTQTPRHKVTEMGQEVTMRCQPILGHNTVFWYRQTMMQGLELLAYFRNRAPLDDSGMPKDRFSAEMPDATLATLKIQPSEPRDSAVYFCASGPGNDYPNTGELFFGEGSRLTVL.

This clonotype was detected a few times. The chain couples TRBV7-7 to TRBJ2-3, with 9 bases identical to TRBD2. CDR1 SSHAT and CDR2 FNYEAQ come from the germline V gene (reference sequence). CDR3 size: 19 residues. The trim removed 5 bases at V and 1 base at J, leaving 16 bases unmatched. CDR3 sequence (DNA): TGTGCCAGCAGCCCGACGGCGGCGGGGGGGCCATATGGCACAGATACGCAGTATTTT. Translated, it gives CASSPTAAGGPYGTDTQYF. Using reference TRBV7-7 and TRBJ2-3 for the parts outside the CDR3, the full variable domain is GAGVSQSPRYKVTKRGQDVTLRCDPISSHATLYWYQQALGQGPEFLTYFNYEAQPDKSGLPSDRFSAERPEGSISTLTIQRTEQRDSAMYRCASSPTAAGGPYGTDTQYFGPGTRLTVL.

This clonotype has just a few counts. The chain uses TRBV5-4 and TRBJ2-3; TRBD2 might be the D (7 bases). There are 18 residues in the CDR3. From germline, CDR1 is SGHNT and CDR2 YYREEE (reference sequence). Between the trimmed V and J ends, which lost 0 bases and 4 bases, there was a span of 21 bases. The CDR3 DNA sequence: TGTGCCAGCAGCTTGGCTGGGGGGGGCCTAGGCCTCGCAGATACGCAGTATTTT. The encoded protein is CASSLAGGGLGLADTQYF.

The sample holds a few counts of this clonotype. This chain connects TRBV9 to TRBJ2-7, with 15 bases that match TRBD2. The junction had 6 bases not matched to a gene; V was cut back by 3 bases and J by 2 bases. CDR3 length: 17 amino acids. Germline V gives CDR1 SGDLS, CDR2 YYNGEE. CDR3 loop: CASSAGTSGGKPYEQYF. CDR3 in DNA: TGTGCCAGCAGCGCCGGGACTAGCGGGGGGAAACCCTACGAGCAGTACTTC. Full variable domain (rest looked up from reference TRBV9 and TRBJ2-7): DSGVTQTPKHLITATGQRVTLRCSPRSGDLSVYWYQQSLDQGLQFLIQYYNGEERAKGNILERFSAQQFPDLHSELNLSSLELGDSALYFCASSAGTSGGKPYEQYFGPGTRLTVT.

CDR3 sequence: CASSQKEWRVGETQYF. DNA for the CDR3: TGTGCCAGCAGCCAAAAAGAGTGGAGGGTCGGAGAGACCCAGTACTTC. The chain links TRBV3-1 to TRBJ2-5; maybe TRBD2 (6 bases). V was pared by 2 bases and J by 4 bases, with 17 bases between. The germline V gene encodes CDR1 LGHDT and CDR2 YNNKEL (reference sequence). The CDR3 is 16 residues long.

The chain recombines TRBV12-3 or TRBV12-4 with TRBJ2-2; maybe TRBD2 (7 bases). With 1 base removed from V and 2 bases from J, the gap between germline ends came to 14 bases. The CDR3 is 17 amino acids. This CDR3 is CASSLGPAGANTGELFF. CDR3 nucleotide sequence: TGTGCCAGCAGTTTAGGCCCGGCGGGGGCCAACACCGGGGAGCTGTTTTTT.

A few counts support this clonotype. J is TRBJ2-4 and V is TRBV7-8, with D maybe TRBD1 (6 bases). Germline CDR1 is SGHVS and CDR2 is FQNEAQ. The ends were cut back, 2 bases at V and 1 base at J, with 9 bases in the middle. The CDR3 is 15 amino acids. DNA for the CDR3: TGTGCCAGCAGCTTACTGAGGGGGGCCAAAAACATTCAGTACTTC. Amino acid sequence: CASSLLRGAKNIQYF.

V and J are TRBV3-1 and TRBJ2-1; the match to TRBD1 covers 7 bases. Germline loops: CDR1 LGHDT, CDR2 YNNKEL (reference sequence). This CDR3 comprises 16 residues. V lost 1 base to trimming and J lost 8 bases; unmatched junction nucleotides: 11. The CDR3 bases are TGTGCCAGCAGCCAAGCTAGGACAGGCCTAGAACATGAGCAGTTCTTC. Translating it yields CASSQARTGLEHEQFF.

This clonotype was counted between two and nine times. The V gene is TRBV6-1, the J gene TRBJ2-1; D unresolved. The CDR3 loop spans 14 amino acids. V was shortened by 6 bases and J by 8 bases, with 17 bases between the two germline ends. Germline CDR1 reads MNHNS; CDR2 reads SASEGT. The CDR3 coding sequence is TGTGCCAGCAGCACGACGGACGTGTGGGATGAGCAGTTCTTC. It codes for CASSTTDVWDEQFF.

This clonotype was found many times. The genes are TRBV20-1 and TRBJ2-1, with D maybe TRBD1 (6 bases). Trimming cost V 0 bases and J 4 bases, with 10 bases left between them. Germline CDR1 reads DFQATT; CDR2 reads SNEGSKA (reference sequence). The length of the CDR3 is 14 residues. The CDR3 region is CSARDNRDYNEQFF. Written as DNA, the CDR3 is TGCAGTGCTAGAGATAACAGGGATTACAATGAGCAGTTCTTC.

There are a few counts of this clonotype. This sequence joins TRBV20-1 and TRBJ2-1; 14 nucleotides align to TRBD2. Germline loops: CDR1 DFQATT, CDR2 SNEGSKA (reference sequence). J gave up 7 bases and V 3 bases, and 5 bases lay outside the gene matches. This CDR3 spans 15 amino acids. The CDR3 DNA is TGCAGTGCTAGGACTAGCGGGGGGGCTAGTAATGAGCAGTTCTTC. It codes for CSARTSGGASNEQFF.

This chain uses TRBV28 with TRBJ2-4, with 10 positions matching TRBD1. In germline, CDR1 is MDHEN, CDR2 SYDVKM. The CDR3 runs 16 residues. The trim removed 3 bases at V and 7 bases at J, leaving 9 bases unmatched. The CDR3 DNA sequence: TGTGCCAGCAGTTTCCCCCGGACAGGGGGGGGGAACATTCAGTACTTC. This translates into CASSFPRTGGGNIQYF.

The chain employs TRBV9 and TRBJ1-2; 11 bases line up with TRBD1. This CDR3 has 17 residues. Trimming removed 0 bases from V and 4 bases from J; junction bases left unmatched: 8. CDR1 is SGDLS, CDR2 YYNGEE, per germline. CDR3 bases: TGTGCCAGCAGCGTAGGGACAGGGGGCGCGTATAGCTATGGCTACACCTTC. Amino acid sequence: CASSVGTGGAYSYGYTF. The variable domain in full, completed from reference TRBV9 and TRBJ1-2, reads DSGVTQTPKHLITATGQRVTLRCSPRSGDLSVYWYQQSLDQGLQFLIQYYNGEERAKGNILERFSAQQFPDLHSELNLSSLELGDSALYFCASSVGTGGAYSYGYTFGSGTRLTVV.

This chain links TRBV2 with TRBJ2-7; possibly TRBD2 for D (6 bases). Trimming removed 7 bases at V and 0 bases at J, with 13 bases between. The germline V gene has CDR1 SNHLY and CDR2 FYNNEI. This CDR3 spans 14 amino acids. The DNA for the CDR3 is TGTGCCAGCACCGAGGAGGGATTCTCCTACGAGCAGTACTTC. Translation: CASTEEGFSYEQYF.

This clonotype showed up just a few times. CDR3 sequence reads: CASSQANQETQYF. In DNA, the CDR3 is TGCGCCAGCAGCCAAGCCAATCAAGAGACCCAGTACTTC. This rearrangement joins TRBV4-1 to TRBJ2-5; D is undetermined. Germline CDR1 MGHRA, CDR2 YSYEKL. With 1 base removed from V and 2 bases from J, the gap between germline ends came to 5 bases. The CDR3 length is 13 residues.

This clonotype was detected only a few times. This chain uses TRBV20-1 with TRBJ2-3; possibly TRBD1 for D (5 bases). CDR1 is DFQATT and CDR2 is SNEGSKA in the germline V gene (reference sequence). Trimming removed 0 bases at V and 2 bases at J, with 9 bases between. This CDR3 is built from 14 residues. The CDR3, as DNA: TGCAGTGCTAGAGACCTGACAGTCACAGATACGCAGTATTTT. Protein sequence: CSARDLTVTDTQYF.

V usage is TRBV2 and J usage is TRBJ2-4; a possible D gene is TRBD2 (6 bases). Trimming left V 1 base short and J 0 bases short, with 7 bases between. The CDR3 has 15 residues. Germline V gene data show CDR1 as SNHLY and CDR2 as FYNNEI. CDR3 DNA: TGTGCCAGCAGTGAAGGGGGACTAGCCAAAAACATTCAGTACTTC. This sequence encodes CASSEGGLAKNIQYF.

This clonotype was seen only a few times. The rearrangement joins TRBV28 to TRBJ2-7, with 11 bases aligning to TRBD2. This CDR3 has 14 residues. The trim removed 5 bases at V and 4 bases at J, leaving 4 bases unmatched. CDR1 MDHEN and CDR2 SYDVKM come from the germline V gene. The CDR3 loop reads CASSIPSGGYEQYF. In nucleotides, the CDR3 is TGTGCCAGCAGTATTCCTAGCGGGGGGTACGAGCAGTACTTC.

The chain recombines TRBV30 with TRBJ2-1; the match to TRBD1 covers 9 bases. There are 15 residues in the CDR3. V lost 1 base, J lost 6 bases, and 7 bases stayed unmatched. Germline loops: CDR1 GTSNPN, CDR2 SVGIG (reference sequence). The CDR3 loop is CAWSGRDREGNEQFF. CDR3 nucleotides: TGTGCCTGGAGTGGGCGGGACAGGGAGGGCAATGAGCAGTTCTTC. Full variable domain (missing parts from reference TRBV30 and TRBJ2-1): SQTIHQWPATLVQPVGSPLSLECTVEGTSNPNLYWYRQAAGRGLQLLFYSVGIGQISSEVPQNLSASRPQDRQFILSSKKLLLSDSGFYLCAWSGRDREGNEQFFGPGTRLTVL.

The V and J genes are TRBV10-3 and TRBJ2-7, with D maybe TRBD1 (6 bases). The ends were cut back, 0 bases at V and 3 bases at J, with 12 bases in the middle. This CDR3 has 15 residues. Germline V gives CDR1 ENHRY, CDR2 SYGVKD. CDR3: CAISESWDTSYEQYF. CDR3 DNA sequence: TGTGCCATCAGTGAGTCATGGGACACCAGCTACGAGCAGTACTTC.

This clonotype was seen a handful of times. The CDR3 coding sequence is TGCAGCGTTGAGGGGACAGGGGGACGAGAGACCCAGTACTTC. It encodes CSVEGTGGRETQYF. The chain employs TRBV29-1 and TRBJ2-5, with TRBD1 identical over 11 bases. Germline CDR1 reads SQVTM; CDR2 reads ANQGSEA. The CDR3 runs 14 residues. The ends lost 3 bases at V and 4 bases at J; junction bases unmatched: 4.

The chain combines TRBV7-3 with TRBJ2-1; 10 bases are shared with TRBD2. Germline trimming cut 5 bases from V and 10 bases from J; bases unmatched to any gene: 11. Germline CDR1 reads SGHTA; CDR2 reads FQGTGA. The length of the CDR3 is 15 residues. CDR3 bases: TGTGCCAGCAGCCCAATAGCGGGGGGCTTCAACGAGCAGTTCTTC. Amino acid sequence: CASSPIAGGFNEQFF.

This rearrangement joins TRBV5-1 to TRBJ2-1, with D perhaps matching TRBD1 or TRBD2 (6 bases each). V was cut by 4 bases and J by 0 bases, with 14 bases left in between. Germline V CDR1 and CDR2: SGHRS, YFSETQ. The CDR3 is made up of 16 amino acids. In DNA, the CDR3 is TGCGCCAGCAGCCCCATTAGGGGGGACTCCTACAATGAGCAGTTCTTC. This gives the protein CASSPIRGDSYNEQFF.

In this sample, this clonotype turned up a few times. This rearrangement joins TRBV11-2 to TRBJ2-7; TRBD1 matches 7 bases. The ends lost 3 bases at V and 4 bases at J; junction bases unmatched: 6. CDR1 is SGHAT, CDR2 FQNNGV, per germline. There are 14 residues in the CDR3. CDR3 nucleotide sequence: TGTGCCAGCAGCTTGGGACAGAATAAGTACGAGCAGTACTTC. It translates to CASSLGQNKYEQYF. The full variable domain, rest sourced from reference TRBV11-2 and TRBJ2-7, is EAGVAQSPRYKIIEKRQSVAFWCNPISGHATLYWYQQILGQGPKLLIQFQNNGVVDDSQLPKDRFSAERLKGVDSTLKIQPAKLEDSAVYLCASSLGQNKYEQYFGPGTRLTVT.

The chain has TRBV2 and TRBJ2-1; D perhaps matches TRBD1 (5 bases). Trimming pared 3 bases from V and 4 bases from J, leaving 13 bases between. Per the germline V gene, CDR1 is SNHLY and CDR2 is FYNNEI. CDR3 length: 15 residues. The CDR3 sequence: CASSEDRGIYNEQFF. CDR3 bases: TGTGCCAGCAGTGAGGATAGGGGAATTTACAATGAGCAGTTCTTC.

J is TRBJ2-7 and V is TRBV4-2, with D maybe TRBD2 (7 bases). CDR3 length: 16 residues. CDR1 and CDR2 from the germline V gene are LGHNA and YNFKEQ. V dropped 3 bases and J dropped 7 bases, with 22 bases sitting between them. The CDR3 loop reads CASSQATAGGPGEQYF. CDR3 DNA sequence: TGTGCCAGCAGCCAGGCTACCGCCGGGGGGCCGGGTGAGCAGTACTTC.

In DNA form, the CDR3 reads TGTGCCAGCCAAGGGGGGCGCAGGTACCAAGAGACCCAGTACTTC. It is translated as CASQGGRRYQETQYF. The chain is built from TRBV2 and TRBJ2-5; the D gene could be TRBD1 or TRBD2 (6 bases each). This CDR3 has 15 residues. Germline V gene lookup returns CDR1 SNHLY and CDR2 FYNNEI. The V end lost 8 bases, the J end lost 0 bases, and 16 bases lay between the germline ends.